Presented here are 9 T cell receptor beta chains from one specimen sequenced in a study of response to subunit inactivated influenza vaccine. Via MiXCR, TCRdb re-called the RT-PCR reads, giving one row per CDR3 protein. The sample shows 600,000 to 850,000 distinct CDR3 sequences, 14% of them seen only once. Material: PBMCs from blood, obtained about 14 days before vaccination. The receptors derive from a man in his fifties or sixties who received an inactivated influenza vaccine.

The chain recombines TRBV6-1 with TRBJ2-5, with 8 bases matching TRBD1. The CDR3 sequence is 14 residues long. Germline values: CDR1 MNHNS, CDR2 SASEGT. The V gene end was trimmed by 6 bases and the J gene end by 1 base; junction bases not matched to a gene: 4. Here the CDR3 reads CASRGTGIQETQYF. The CDR3 region has the DNA TGTGCCAGCAGGGGGACAGGAATCCAAGAGACCCAGTACTTC.

This clonotype was found a few times. This sequence joins TRBV12-3 or TRBV12-4 and TRBJ1-1; a weak D match, TRBD1 (6 bases). Trimming stripped 2 bases from V and 4 bases from J, with 17 bases between. The CDR3 is 16 residues long. CDR3 nucleotides: TGTGCCAGCAGTTTAACAGGGACCCGAAGGGGCACTGAAGCTTTCTTT. It encodes CASSLTGTRRGTEAFF.

This clonotype was observed at least ten times. The V and J genes are TRBV25-1 and TRBJ2-3; D is uncertain. Germline CDR1 reads MGHDK; CDR2 reads SYGVNS. This CDR3 region has 12 residues. Trimming stripped 6 bases from V and 5 bases from J, with 9 bases between. The CDR3 here is CASSLKRDTQYF. CDR3 DNA sequence: TGTGCCAGCAGCCTCAAGCGAGATACGCAGTATTTT.

This clonotype was counted at least ten times. J is TRBJ2-7 and V is TRBV15; 7 bases map to TRBD2. CDR1 and CDR2 from the germline V gene are LNHNV and YYDKDF (reference sequence). The CDR3 spans 15 residues. Trimming removed 0 bases from V and 2 bases from J; junction bases left unmatched: 4. Written as DNA, the CDR3 is TGTGCCACCAGCAGAGATCTAGCGGTTCCCTACGAGCAGTACTTC. Amino acid sequence: CATSRDLAVPYEQYF.

In this sample, this clonotype turned up many times. This chain uses TRBV10-3 with TRBJ2-4; D may match TRBD1 or TRBD2 (5 bases each). From germline, CDR1 is ENHRY and CDR2 SYGVKD. The CDR3 totals 11 residues. V dropped 9 bases and J dropped 6 bases, with 9 bases sitting between them. The CDR3 coding sequence is TGTGCCATTGGGGACCTAAACATTCAGTACTTC. As protein: CAIGDLNIQYF.

This chain uses TRBV4-1 with TRBJ2-5, with D possibly TRBD1 on 6 matching bases. Trimming left V 4 bases short and J 2 bases short, with 11 bases between. The CDR3 runs 14 residues. Germline CDR1 MGHRA, CDR2 YSYEKL. In DNA form, the CDR3 reads TGCGCCAGCAGCCCAGGGGCCATTCAAGAGACCCAGTACTTC. This sequence encodes CASSPGAIQETQYF.

The J gene is TRBJ1-2, the V gene TRBV29-1; D not certain. The CDR3 extends over 11 amino acids. CDR1 is SQVTM and CDR2 is ANQGSEA in the germline V gene. The V end lost 6 bases, the J end lost 4 bases, and 9 bases lay between the germline ends. The CDR3: CSVDLGYGYTF. CDR3 coding DNA: TGCAGCGTCGACCTTGGCTATGGCTACACCTTC.

The chain joins TRBV6-2 or TRBV6-3 to TRBJ2-1; D call uncertain. Germline V gene sequence: CDR1 MNHEY, CDR2 SVGEGT. The V gene lost 2 bases and the J gene lost 10 bases, with 15 bases spanning the gap. The CDR3 sequence is 14 residues long. The CDR3 nucleotides read TGTGCCAGCAGTTACACCCGGTCCCGACGAGAGCAGTTCTTC. It codes for CASSYTRSRREQFF.

The sample holds many counts of this clonotype. This chain links TRBV10-3 with TRBJ2-1; D is ambiguous. Germline CDR1 and CDR2: ENHRY and SYGVKD. This CDR3 contains 16 residues. The V end was cut by 3 bases, the J end by 0 bases, with 12 bases between. The CDR3: CAISDRGRVSYNEQFF. The CDR3 DNA sequence: TGTGCCATCAGTGACCGAGGACGGGTCTCCTACAATGAGCAGTTCTTC.